Below, 32 T cell receptor beta chains from the same sample are listed, as sequenced in a study of tumor-infiltrating lymphocytes in primary liver carcinoma. Constant-region priming of roughly 0.45 ug total RNA yielded TCR beta cDNA. Slightly modified ARM-PCR, run as three nested multiplex PCR rounds, produced the TCR beta libraries. Each of the first two PCR rounds ran about 9 cycles with TRBV1-TRBV30 forward and C-beta reverse primers. MiXCR was run by TCRdb on the multiplex PCR reads, yielding one entry per CDR3 protein. The table records roughly 40,000 distinct CDR3 sequences, around 75% of them present only once. Total RNA and DNA came together from around 20-30 mg of bulk tissue without cell sorting. The sequencing sample was made of tumor-adjacent normal liver tissue. The receptors here all came from a woman aged 25 to 45 with primary liver carcinoma and hepatitis B virus infection.

The table lists this clonotype with a count of one. A junction end diverges from the germline sequence, so it may reflect a read error. J is TRBJ1-2 and V is TRBV11-2; no reliable D call. This CDR3 spans 14 amino acids. Germline V gives CDR1 SGHAT, CDR2 FQNNGV. In DNA form, the CDR3 reads TGTACCAGCAGCCCCGGGGATACAGTGGTTGGCTACACCTTC. It translates to CTSSPGDTVVGYTF.

In DNA, the CDR3 is TGTGCCAGCAGCATGGGGGGGCTGGCCTCACCCCTCCACTTT. It yields the protein CASSMGGLASPLHF. The chain combines TRBV7-3 with TRBJ1-6; possible D gene TRBD1, 6 bases. Germline V gene lookup returns CDR1 SGHTA and CDR2 FQGTGA. Trimming cost V 5 bases and J 10 bases, with 15 bases left between them. This CDR3 comprises 14 residues.

As for this clonotype: One end of the junction is discordant with germline, which a read error may explain. The V and J genes are TRBV6-1 and TRBJ1-4, with a weak D call TRBD1 (5 bases). Looked up from germline, CDR1 is MNHNS and CDR2 is SASEGT. This CDR3 is built from 14 residues. CDR3 in DNA: TGTGCCAGTAGTGAGGGCGGGGGGAACGAAAAACTGTATTTT. It translates to CASSEGGGNEKLYF.

This clonotype was counted a single time. The CDR3 here is CSVPSRWFREQFF. CDR3 DNA: TGCAGCGTCCCCAGCAGGTGGTTCCGGGAGCAGTTCTTC. The J gene is TRBJ2-1, the V gene TRBV29-1; D call uncertain. The V end was cut by 6 bases, the J end by 10 bases, with 19 bases between. The CDR3 is made up of 13 amino acids. Germline assignment: CDR1 SQVTM and CDR2 ANQGSEA.

This clonotype showed up many times. J is TRBJ2-1 and V is TRBV5-1; D gene unclear. The V and J ends lost 4 bases and 2 bases respectively, with 10 bases between them. CDR1 is SGHRS, CDR2 YFSETQ, per germline. This CDR3 spans 14 amino acids. The CDR3 nucleotides are TGCGCCAGCAGCGAGACTTTCGCCTACAATGAGCAGTTCTTC. It codes for CASSETFAYNEQFF.

This chain connects TRBV4-3 to TRBJ2-1, with TRBD2 identical over 7 bases. This CDR3 contains 16 residues. The germline CDR1 and CDR2 sequences are LGHNA and YSLEER. The CDR3 nucleotides read TGCGCAATCAGCCAAGATATAGGGACTACCCCCGGTGAGCAGTTCTTC. Translation gives CAISQDIGTTPGEQFF.

This clonotype was detected many times. This chain links TRBV6-6 with TRBJ2-5; D is unresolved. From germline, CDR1 is MNHNY and CDR2 SVGAGI (reference sequence). This CDR3 is 10 amino acids long. The CDR3 protein is CAVGQETQYF. The CDR3 nucleotides read TGTGCGGTGGGACAAGAGACCCAGTACTTC.

This clonotype is medium-sized. The chain carries TRBV6-2 or TRBV6-3 and TRBJ2-1; D gene unclear. Looked up from germline, CDR1 is MNHEY and CDR2 is SVGEGT. The V end was cut by 7 bases, the J end by 1 base, with 11 bases between. The CDR3 loop spans 14 amino acids. CDR3 sequence reads: CASMRQLSYNEQFF. The CDR3 nucleotides are TGTGCCAGCATGAGGCAGCTGTCCTACAATGAGCAGTTCTTC.

The table lists this clonotype with many counts. The CDR3 loop is CASSFGRYTEAFF. The CDR3 DNA follows: TGTGCCAGCAGTTTTGGGAGATACACTGAAGCTTTCTTT. The chain couples TRBV28 to TRBJ1-1; no firm D call. This CDR3 is built from 13 residues. Germline values: CDR1 MDHEN, CDR2 SYDVKM. Trimming pared 3 bases from V and 3 bases from J, leaving 8 bases between.

The chain recombines TRBV11-3 with TRBJ2-2; D is tentatively TRBD1 or TRBD2 (6 bases each). Between the trimmed V and J ends, which lost 6 bases and 10 bases, there was a span of 15 bases. This CDR3 has 13 residues. Germline CDR1 reads SGHNT; CDR2 reads YENEEA. For the CDR3, the DNA is TGTGCCAGCAGTTCCACAGGGACTGTGGAGCTGTTTTTT. Translation gives CASSSTGTVELFF.

This chain links TRBV11-1 with TRBJ2-2; perhaps TRBD1 as D (5 bases). The ends were cut back, 7 bases at V and 6 bases at J, with 21 bases in the middle. CDR3 length: 16 residues. Germline loops: CDR1 SGHAT, CDR2 FQDESV (reference sequence). The CDR3 nucleotides read TGTGCCAGCATCAGGGTTATGGCTGAAGTGTCCGGGGAGCTGTTTTTT. Translation gives CASIRVMAEVSGELFF.

This clonotype was counted at least ten times. CDR3 sequence (DNA): TGTGCCAGCAGCCAGTTTGGAGGACCGAACACTGAAGCTTTCTTT. It encodes CASSQFGGPNTEAFF. The chain is built from TRBV14 and TRBJ1-1; D is unresolved. CDR1 and CDR2 (germline): SGHDN, FVKESK. The V and J ends lost 3 bases and 1 base respectively, with 12 bases between them. The CDR3 is 15 residues long.

J is TRBJ2-5 and V is TRBV11-2; D tentatively fits TRBD1 or TRBD2 (5 bases each). V was cut by 5 bases and J by 3 bases, with 22 bases left in between. CDR3 length equals 17 residues. Germline values: CDR1 SGHAT, CDR2 FQNNGV. CDR3 sequence: CASSPPGAQVGKETQYF. CDR3 sequence (DNA): TGTGCCAGCAGCCCTCCCGGGGCGCAAGTGGGCAAAGAGACCCAGTACTTC.

Of note for this clonotype: Lacking the conserved final phenylalanine or tryptophan, this CDR3 likely reflects a read error. The rearrangement links TRBV6-5 to TRBJ2-2, with 9 bases matching TRBD2. In germline, CDR1 is MNHEY, CDR2 SVGAGI. CDR3 length: 16 residues. The CDR3 coding sequence is TGCGCCAGCAGGCGGACTAGCGCCCGAGGCACCGGGGAGCTGTTTATT. It encodes CASRRTSARGTGELFI.

This clonotype has at least ten counts. V gene TRBV5-1 combines with J gene TRBJ2-3, with a weak D call TRBD1 (6 bases). Trimming left V 9 bases short and J 4 bases short, with 30 bases between. Germline CDR1 is SGHRS and CDR2 is YFSETQ. CDR3 length equals 18 residues. In DNA, the CDR3 is TGCGCCACCTTCACCTATATTTACAGGGAGTCCACCTCAGATACGCAGTATTTT. Protein: CATFTYIYRESTSDTQYF.

Concerning this clonotype: Relative to the germline gene, one junction end is altered; a read error may explain this. The CDR3 nucleotides read TGCAGCGTTGCCCCGCACTCGAACACCGAAGCTTTCTTT. It specifies CSVAPHSNTEAFF. The gene calls are TRBV29-1 and TRBJ1-1; D remains ambiguous. CDR3 length equals 13 residues. Per the germline V gene, CDR1 is SQVTM and CDR2 is ANQGSEA. Drawing the rest from reference TRBV29-1 and TRBJ1-1, the complete variable domain is SAVISQKPSRDICQRGTSLTIQCQVDSQVTMMFWYRQQPGQSLTLIATANQGSEATYESGFVIDKFPISRPNLTFSTLTVSNMSPEDSSIYLCSVAPHSNTEAFFGQGTRLTVV.

A remark on this clonotype: At one of its ends the junction is not consistent with the germline gene, which may arise from a read error. J is TRBJ2-6 and V is TRBV7-9; either TRBD1 or TRBD2 may supply D (5 bases each). Germline V gives CDR1 SEHNR, CDR2 FQNEAQ (reference sequence). The length of the CDR3 is 17 residues. The CDR3, as DNA: TGTGCCTGCAGATGGGACGGGCCTTTCTCTGGGGCCAACGTCCTGACTTTC. It codes for CACRWDGPFSGANVLTF.

A remark on this clonotype: Here the CDR3 omits its conserved ending phenylalanine or tryptophan, so a read error is the likely source. This sequence joins TRBV6-5 and TRBJ1-6; D gene ambiguous. The V end lost 5 bases, the J end lost 4 bases, and 15 bases lay between the germline ends. Germline CDR1 is MNHEY and CDR2 is SVGAGI. The CDR3 covers 16 residues. CDR3 region: CASSKRSAVYNSPLHC. CDR3 nucleotide sequence: TGTGCCAGCAGTAAACGGTCTGCCGTATATAATTCACCCCTCCACTGT.

This chain joins TRBV11-2 and TRBJ2-5, with 11 positions matching TRBD1. The germline V gene has CDR1 SGHAT and CDR2 FQNNGV. The CDR3 totals 16 residues. The junction had 12 bases not matched to a gene; V was cut back by 9 bases and J by 3 bases. The CDR3 protein is CASSARTGGAKETQYF. The CDR3 DNA reads TGTGCCAGTAGCGCAAGGACAGGGGGCGCGAAAGAGACCCAGTACTTC.

Points on this clonotype: The junction departs from the called germline gene at one end, perhaps through a read error. This chain connects TRBV7-9 to TRBJ2-3; D may be TRBD1 or TRBD2 (7 bases each). The CDR3 spans 16 residues. Germline lookup yields CDR1 SEHNR and CDR2 FQNEAQ (reference sequence). The DNA for the CDR3 is TGTGTCAGCACACCCAGGGGGGGGAAATTCACAGATACGCAGTATTTT. This gives the protein CVSTPRGGKFTDTQYF.

About this clonotype itself: The junction departs from germline at one end; a sequencing error may be responsible. The V call is TRBV11-2, the J call TRBJ2-7, with a possible D match to TRBD2 (6 bases). This CDR3 comprises 14 residues. Germline-derived CDR1 and CDR2 are SGHAT and FQNNGV. The CDR3 region has the DNA TGTGCCAGCAGCTTAGTGTGGGGACTTGACGAGCAGCACTTC. Translating it yields CASSLVWGLDEQHF.

On this clonotype itself: Its ends do not fully match the called genes, so a read error is possible. The chain couples TRBV6-6 to TRBJ2-1, with D perhaps matching TRBD2 (7 bases). CDR1 and CDR2 from the germline V gene are MNHNY and SVGAGI (reference sequence). This CDR3 comprises 16 residues. The chain's CDR3 is CATTGRSAYGGNEQFF. CDR3 nucleotide sequence: TGTGCCACTACAGGGAGGAGCGCCTACGGGGGGAATGAACAGTTCTTC.

This sequence joins TRBV11-1 and TRBJ2-7; D is unresolved. CDR3 length equals 14 residues. The V and J ends lost 5 bases and 2 bases respectively, with 13 bases between them. In germline, CDR1 is SGHAT, CDR2 FQDESV (reference sequence). CDR3: CASSIVAETYEQYF. The CDR3, as DNA: TGTGCCAGCAGCATAGTTGCTGAGACCTACGAGCAGTACTTC.

This chain links TRBV28 with TRBJ2-5, with D perhaps TRBD1 (5 bases). Germline CDR1 reads MDHEN; CDR2 reads SYDVKM. The CDR3 sequence is 14 residues long. V dropped 6 bases and J dropped 2 bases, with 13 bases sitting between them. The CDR3 loop reads CASSFQGFQETQYF. In nucleotides, the CDR3 is TGTGCCAGCAGCTTCCAGGGCTTTCAAGAGACCCAGTACTTC. The entire variable domain, with the rest obtained from reference TRBV28 and TRBJ2-5, is as follows: DVKVTQSSRYLVKRTGEKVFLECVQDMDHENMFWYRQDPGLGLRLIYFSYDVKMKEKGDIPEGYSVSREKKERFSLILESASTNQTSMYLCASSFQGFQETQYFGPGTRLLVL.

With respect to this clonotype: The junction departs from germline at one end; a sequencing error may be responsible. J is TRBJ1-3 and V is TRBV7-9, with a tentative D call TRBD1 (5 bases). The CDR3 loop spans 19 amino acids. Germline V CDR1 and CDR2: SEHNR, FQNEAQ (reference sequence). For the CDR3, the DNA is TGTACCAGCAGCTTAGCCCGGGGCACAGAACTACCTTCTGGAAACACCATATATTTT. This translates into CTSSLARGTELPSGNTIYF.

The rearrangement joins TRBV28 to TRBJ2-3; possibly TRBD1 for D (6 bases). In germline, CDR1 is MDHEN, CDR2 SYDVKM. The V gene lost 2 bases and the J gene lost 8 bases, with 14 bases spanning the gap. CDR3 length: 14 residues. The CDR3 region is CASSLIRGAGTQYF. The CDR3 nucleotides are TGTGCCAGCAGTTTAATCAGGGGAGCAGGTACGCAGTATTTT. The full variable domain, completed using reference TRBV28 and TRBJ2-3, is DVKVTQSSRYLVKRTGEKVFLECVQDMDHENMFWYRQDPGLGLRLIYFSYDVKMKEKGDIPEGYSVSREKKERFSLILESASTNQTSMYLCASSLIRGAGTQYFGPGTRLTVL.

With respect to this clonotype: One end of the junction varies from germline; a read error may be responsible. The gene calls are TRBV11-2 and TRBJ2-1, with 11 bases that match TRBD2. Germline-derived CDR1 and CDR2 are SGHAT and FQNNGV. The CDR3 runs to 17 residues. Here the CDR3 DNA reads TGTGCCATCAGCTTATGCGAAGAGCTAGCGGGAGGTAGTGAGCAGTTCTTC. This sequence encodes CAISLCEELAGGSEQFF.

The chain recombines TRBV28 with TRBJ2-7; tentative D call: TRBD1 (5 bases). The CDR3 has 16 amino acids. CDR1 MDHEN and CDR2 SYDVKM come from the germline V gene. V was cut by 6 bases and J by 0 bases, with 18 bases left in between. The DNA of the CDR3 is TGTGCCAGCAGCCCGACCCGTACAGGCTACTCCTACGAGCAGTACTTC. This translates into CASSPTRTGYSYEQYF.

Turning to this clonotype: A read error is likely, as this CDR3 ends without the conserved phenylalanine or tryptophan. The chain has TRBV6-1 and TRBJ1-5; the D gene is possibly TRBD1 (5 bases). Germline CDR1 is MNHNS and CDR2 is SASEGT. The CDR3 spans 15 residues. V dropped 10 bases and J dropped 2 bases, with 18 bases sitting between them. CDR3 bases: TGTGCCAACAGCCTTGAACAGGCGGGCAATCAGCCCCAGCATCTT. It codes for CANSLEQAGNQPQHL.

This clonotype was recorded at least ten times. The V gene is TRBV12-3 or TRBV12-4, the J gene TRBJ1-2; the D is unclear. V was cut by 5 bases and J by 3 bases, with 10 bases left in between. The CDR3 is made up of 13 amino acids. The CDR3 reads CASSAQGHYGYTF. The DNA for the CDR3 is TGTGCCAGCAGTGCACAAGGTCACTATGGCTACACCTTC.

This clonotype was detected a few times. This may stem from a read error, because a much larger clone lies one nucleotide away. The chain combines TRBV30 with TRBJ2-3; weak D call: TRBD2 (5 bases). This CDR3 region has 13 residues. Trimming left V 0 bases short and J 8 bases short, with 12 bases between. The germline V gene has CDR1 GTSNPN and CDR2 SVGIG (reference sequence). This CDR3 reads CAWSVHGRGTQYF. The CDR3 DNA reads TGTGCCTGGAGTGTACATGGTCGGGGTACGCAGTATTTT.

There are many counts of this clonotype. The genes are TRBV4-2 and TRBJ2-7; 9 bases map to TRBD1. Germline V gene lookup returns CDR1 LGHNA and CDR2 YNFKEQ. V dropped 0 bases and J dropped 11; count of bases not matched to a gene: 5. This CDR3 has 13 residues. The CDR3 DNA reads as TGTGCCAGCAGCCAAGATAGGGACAGGGAGGAGTACTTC. It is translated as CASSQDRDREEYF.